The clone carrying this TCR beta chain was picked up a small number of times. The antigen is not known. These data belong to a study of T-cell memory formation after mild COVID-19. Findings and caveats of the study: Certain responding clones were present in pre-infection memory, suggesting participation of cross-reactive memory.

MiXCR, applied by TCRdb to the 5' RACE reads, yields one record per CDR3 protein. The sample includes 310,000 or so distinct CDR3 sequences, roughly 15% of them seen just once. The sequence was obtained from a young man who had mild COVID-19 (a few samples of this study predate the infection). Cell type and time point are not known. Sequencing used PBMCs or a T cell subset sorted from them (not recorded which).

The chain's CDR3 is CASSPSLGTYEQYV. In DNA, the CDR3 is TGTGCCAGCTCACCGAGCTTGGGGACCTACGAGCAGTACGTC. The chain is built from TRBV18 and TRBJ2-7; D remains ambiguous. This CDR3 comprises 14 residues. Trimming pared 3 bases from V and 2 bases from J, leaving 11 bases between. Per germline, CDR1 KGHSH and CDR2 LQKENI.